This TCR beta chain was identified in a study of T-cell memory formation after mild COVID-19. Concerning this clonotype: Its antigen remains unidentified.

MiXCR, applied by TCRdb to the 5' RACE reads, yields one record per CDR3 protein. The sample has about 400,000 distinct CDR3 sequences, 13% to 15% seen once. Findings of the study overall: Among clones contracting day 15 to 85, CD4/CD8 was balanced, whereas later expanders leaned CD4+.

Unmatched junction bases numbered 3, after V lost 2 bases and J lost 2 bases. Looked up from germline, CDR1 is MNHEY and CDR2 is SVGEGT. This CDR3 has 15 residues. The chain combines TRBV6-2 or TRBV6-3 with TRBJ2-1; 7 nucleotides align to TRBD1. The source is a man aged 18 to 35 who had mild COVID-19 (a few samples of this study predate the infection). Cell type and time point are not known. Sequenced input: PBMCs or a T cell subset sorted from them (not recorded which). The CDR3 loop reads CASSYGTATYNEQFF. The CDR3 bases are TGTGCCAGCAGTTACGGGACAGCTACCTACAATGAGCAGTTCTTC.